This T cell receptor (beta chain) came from a study of T cell responses to AZD1222 COVID-19 vaccine. Study in general: Second-dose intervals of approximately 4 or approximately 12 weeks were pooled.

A remark on this clone: Its specificity is unknown.

The data were produced by immunoSEQ multiplex PCR, yet TCRdb's version contains in-frame clones alone and is incomplete. Among fewer than 130,000 clones listed, over 75% were seen once. Regarding the study as a whole: Baseline serostatus was positive in only a handful of AZD1222 recipients.

The CDR3 length is 15 residues. Germline trimming cut 5 bases from V and 4 bases from J; bases unmatched to any gene: 9. CDR1 and CDR2 (germline): LNHDA, SQIVND (reference sequence). The V gene is TRBV19, the J gene TRBJ1-1; the match to TRBD1 covers 8 bases. The sequences come from peripheral blood, collected on day 0 of AZD1222 vaccination. The clonotype was recovered from an adult in good health. CDR3 residues: CASSSRTGIGTEAFF. DNA of the CDR3: TGTGCCAGTAGTTCGAGGACAGGGATAGGCACTGAAGCTTTCTTT.